This record concerns one TCR beta chain sequence. The entry originates in a study of blood T cell repertoires in COVID-19. Overall study: Specimens from acute and convalescent COVID-19 originated in the United States, Italy and Spain.

V was pared by 0 bases and J by 3 bases, with 16 bases between. The CDR3 runs 17 residues. Germline lookup yields CDR1 LGHDT and CDR2 YNNKEL (reference sequence). As handled by the study authors: Amplified reference gene primers provided the basis for estimating nucleated cell counts. Libraries were prepared by immunoSEQ multiplex PCR; TCRdb keeps only in-frame clonotypes and omits some of them. V, J and clone size were drawn from that table, and D and trimming were deduced from the DNA. The table shows 250,000 to 300,000 clones, with 75% to 95% occurring only once. Sequences were obtained from PBMCs or T cells enriched from blood (not recorded which). This clonotype was obtained from a woman aged 25 to 39 who had recovered from COVID-19. The V gene is TRBV3-1 (or the pseudogene TRBV3-2), the J gene TRBJ2-3; D is possibly TRBD2 (5 bases). The CDR3, as DNA: TGTGCCAGCAGCCAAGATCGGGGTGGGAGAAAAACAGATACGCAGTATTTT. This codes for CASSQDRGGRKTDTQYF.